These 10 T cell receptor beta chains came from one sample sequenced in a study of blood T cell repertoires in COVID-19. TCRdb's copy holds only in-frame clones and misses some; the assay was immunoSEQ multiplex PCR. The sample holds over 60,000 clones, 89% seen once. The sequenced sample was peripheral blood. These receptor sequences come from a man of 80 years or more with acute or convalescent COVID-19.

Here the CDR3 reads CASSVAGWVGTGGRGTEAFF. The CDR3 DNA is TGTGCCAGCAGCGTAGCGGGTTGGGTGGGGACAGGGGGCCGAGGCACTGAAGCTTTCTTT. This chain connects TRBV9 to TRBJ1-1; 12 bases line up with TRBD1. CDR1 is SGDLS and CDR2 is YYNGEE in the germline V gene. The CDR3 covers 20 residues. V gave up 0 bases and J gave up 4 bases; unmatched junction bases: 16.

CDR3 sequence: CASSPGGGREEQYF. CDR3 nucleotide sequence: TGTGCCAGCAGCCCCGGCGGGGGAAGGGAAGAGCAGTACTTC. The chain combines TRBV9 with TRBJ2-7, with TRBD2 matching 7 bases. J gave up 7 bases and V 4 bases, and 11 bases lay outside the gene matches. Germline V lookup: CDR1 SGDLS, CDR2 YYNGEE. CDR3 length equals 14 residues.

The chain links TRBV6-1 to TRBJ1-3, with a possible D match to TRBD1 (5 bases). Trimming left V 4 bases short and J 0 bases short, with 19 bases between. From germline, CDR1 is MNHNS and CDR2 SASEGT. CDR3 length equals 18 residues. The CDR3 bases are TGTGCCAGCAGTGTGAGGCCAGGGACTCTGGACTCTGGAAACACCATATATTTT. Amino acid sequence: CASSVRPGTLDSGNTIYF.

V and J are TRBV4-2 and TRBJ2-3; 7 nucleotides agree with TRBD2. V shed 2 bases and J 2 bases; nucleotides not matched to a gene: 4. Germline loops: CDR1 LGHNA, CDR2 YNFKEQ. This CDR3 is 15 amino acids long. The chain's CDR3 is CASSQLADPTDTQYF. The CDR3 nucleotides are TGTGCCAGCAGCCAACTAGCGGACCCCACAGATACGCAGTATTTT.

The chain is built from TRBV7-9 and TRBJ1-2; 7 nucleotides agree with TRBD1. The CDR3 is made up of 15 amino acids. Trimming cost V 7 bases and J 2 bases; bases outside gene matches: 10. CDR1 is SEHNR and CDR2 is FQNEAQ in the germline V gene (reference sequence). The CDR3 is CASTYLDRVNYGYTF. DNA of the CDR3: TGTGCCAGCACCTACTTAGACAGGGTGAACTATGGCTACACCTTC.

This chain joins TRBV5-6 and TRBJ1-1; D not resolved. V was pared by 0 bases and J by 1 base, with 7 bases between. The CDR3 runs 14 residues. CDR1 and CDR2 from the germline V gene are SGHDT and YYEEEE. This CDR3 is CASSLGGGNTEAFF. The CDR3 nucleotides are TGTGCCAGCAGCTTGGGGGGAGGGAACACTGAAGCTTTCTTT.

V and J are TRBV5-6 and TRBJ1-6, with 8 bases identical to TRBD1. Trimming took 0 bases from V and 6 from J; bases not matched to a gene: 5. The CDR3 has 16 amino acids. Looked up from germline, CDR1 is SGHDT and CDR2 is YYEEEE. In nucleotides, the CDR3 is TGTGCCAGCAGCTTGGGGATGGGACAGGCTAATTCACCCCTCCACTTT. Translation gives CASSLGMGQANSPLHF. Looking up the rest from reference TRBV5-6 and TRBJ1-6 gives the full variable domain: DAGVTQSPTHLIKTRGQQVTLRCSPKSGHDTVSWYQQALGQGPQFIFQYYEEEERQRGNFPDRFSGHQFPNYSSELNVNALLLGDSALYLCASSLGMGQANSPLHFGNGTRLTVT.

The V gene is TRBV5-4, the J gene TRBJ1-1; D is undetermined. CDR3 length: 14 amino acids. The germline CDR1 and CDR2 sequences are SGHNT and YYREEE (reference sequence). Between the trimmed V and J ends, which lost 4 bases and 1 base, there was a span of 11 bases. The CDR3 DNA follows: TGTGCCAGCAGCGGCCGCCCAGGGAACACTGAAGCTTTCTTT. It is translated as CASSGRPGNTEAFF.

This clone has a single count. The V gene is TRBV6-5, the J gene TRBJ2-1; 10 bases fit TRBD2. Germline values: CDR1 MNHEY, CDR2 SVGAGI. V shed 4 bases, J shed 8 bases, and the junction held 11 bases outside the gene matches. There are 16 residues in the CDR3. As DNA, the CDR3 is TGTGCCAGCAGTTCGGCTTCTAGCGGGAGTAGAGATGAGCAGTTCTTC. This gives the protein CASSSASSGSRDEQFF.

The CDR3 here is CASSLSLAANVLTF. CDR3 in DNA: TGTGCCAGCAGCTTAAGCTTAGCGGCCAACGTCCTGACTTTC. V usage is TRBV11-2 and J usage is TRBJ2-6; D gene ambiguous. Trimming pared 2 bases from V and 6 bases from J, leaving 8 bases between. Per germline, CDR1 SGHAT and CDR2 FQNNGV. This CDR3 is built from 14 residues.